This entry describes one TCR beta chain. Its antigen is still unknown. Primers included in the PCR were 60 Vbeta and 13 Jbeta primers. Methods used by the authors: In a later analysis, of 84 million or so unique beta chains, some 10 million appeared in at least two donors. The method was immunoSEQ multiplex PCR; TCRdb's version includes in-frame clones alone and lacks a portion of them. V, J and clone size were drawn from that table, and D and trimming were deduced from the DNA. The table has about 150,000 clones, 65% to 80% seen once. The sample is drawn from a study of cytomegalovirus exposure and HLA in healthy donors. The CDR3 runs to 12 residues. The V end was cut by 3 bases, the J end by 8 bases, with 8 bases between. The germline V gene encodes CDR1 LNHDA and CDR2 SQIVND (reference sequence). Study-level findings and limits: TCR beta V- and J-gene trimming, according to a later analysis, was linked to a missense DCLRE1C variant. Analysis was performed later, and it showed HLA-associated TCR beta chains to be more clonally expanded than equally common others.

The chain employs TRBV19 and TRBJ2-1; D possibly corresponds to TRBD2 (5 bases). Material for sequencing was PBMCs. This sequence originates from a woman aged 40-49 years in good health and CMV-seronegative. CDR3 sequence: CASSIDGDEQFF. The CDR3 DNA reads TGTGCCAGTAGTATTGACGGGGATGAGCAGTTCTTC.